Each of the 29 T cell receptor beta chains below was sequenced from the same sample in a study of Ad26.COV2.S vaccination and SARS-CoV-2 variants. The treatment here: some 19 received Ad26.COV2.S at low or high dose, single or two shots; about five received placebo; per-sample allocation not given. Sampling occurred on day 63 after the first vaccine or placebo injection. Sequencing was performed with immunoSEQ multiplex PCR; in TCRdb, only in-frame clones are kept and a portion is missing. The sample contains 400,000 to 500,000 clones, roughly nine tenths of which appear only once. The sample here was peripheral blood, taken in a trial of Ad26.COV2.S vaccine versus placebo. All receptors derive from a person aged 18-60 years who received the Ad26.COV2.S COVID-19 vaccine or a placebo.

The CDR3 bases are TGTGCCAGCAGCCCCACCCGGTGGGGGAATGGCTACACCTTC. It encodes CASSPTRWGNGYTF. The chain is built from TRBV6-5 and TRBJ1-2; weak D call: TRBD1 (5 bases). Trimming removed 6 bases at V and 6 bases at J, with 17 bases between. Per germline, CDR1 MNHEY and CDR2 SVGAGI. The CDR3 is made up of 14 amino acids.

Only one count was recorded for this clone. The rearrangement uses TRBV18 and TRBJ2-6; a weak D match, TRBD2 (6 bases). CDR1 KGHSH and CDR2 LQKENI come from the germline V gene. The CDR3 covers 17 residues. The V and J ends lost 6 bases and 2 bases respectively, with 17 bases between them. Here the CDR3 DNA reads TGTGCCAGCTCCCGAACGGACGGGGGTCCTGGGGCCAACGTCCTGACTTTC. Its protein is CASSRTDGGPGANVLTF.

This sequence joins TRBV4-1 and TRBJ2-2; TRBD1 might be the D (5 bases). The V gene's germline CDR1 is MGHRA and CDR2 YSYEKL. The CDR3 consists of 16 residues. V lost 5 bases to trimming and J lost 2 bases, with 15 bases between them. In DNA, the CDR3 is TGCGCCAGCAGCTTCCGTCAGGGTGTTAACACCGGGGAGCTGTTTTTT. Its protein is CASSFRQGVNTGELFF.

This chain connects TRBV6-5 to TRBJ1-2; D call uncertain. Germline CDR1 is MNHEY and CDR2 is SVGAGI. The CDR3 has 16 amino acids. Trimming shortened V by 0 bases and J by 6 bases, and 17 bases separated the two germline ends. The CDR3 DNA reads as TGTGCCAGCAGTTACTCCCCTACCCCACGGGCCGATGGCTACACCTTC. This translates into CASSYSPTPRADGYTF.

The chain is built from TRBV27 and TRBJ2-3; D ambiguous. Germline V gives CDR1 MNHEY, CDR2 SMNVEV (reference sequence). Trimming took off 5 bases at V and 8 bases at J, with 11 bases between the two ends. The CDR3 is 12 amino acids. The CDR3 bases are TGTGCCAGCAGTGGGCCTCCAGCTACGCAGTATTTT. It translates to CASSGPPATQYF.

The chain joins TRBV6-5 to TRBJ2-3, with unresolved D. This CDR3 comprises 15 residues. Trimming cost V 3 bases and J 0 bases, with 10 bases left between them. Germline CDR1 is MNHEY and CDR2 is SVGAGI. CDR3 region: CASSYRRASTDTQYF. The CDR3 DNA sequence: TGTGCCAGCAGTTATAGAAGGGCTAGCACAGATACGCAGTATTTT.

The genes are TRBV18 and TRBJ2-2; TRBD1 matches at 8 bases. This CDR3 contains 18 residues. Germline V gives CDR1 KGHSH, CDR2 LQKENI. Trimming at V came to 1 base and at J to 8 bases, leaving 15 bases not matched to a gene. The CDR3, as DNA: TGTGCCAGCTCACCACGCAGGAGCGACAGGGGCCCCCCAGGGGAGCTGTTTTTT. Translated, it gives CASSPRRSDRGPPGELFF.

The chain links TRBV7-9 to TRBJ1-1, with D perhaps TRBD1 (5 bases). Trimming stripped 3 bases from V and 8 bases from J, with 13 bases between. The germline gives CDR1 SEHNR, CDR2 FQNEAQ (reference sequence). This CDR3 has 13 amino acids. DNA of the CDR3: TGTGCCAGCAGCTTGAGGGGCGAGGTGGAAGCTTTCTTT. Its translation is CASSLRGEVEAFF.

V gene TRBV5-1 combines with J gene TRBJ2-2; D ambiguous. V was cut by 0 bases and J by 3 bases, with 9 bases left in between. The CDR3 runs 15 residues. The germline gives CDR1 SGHRS, CDR2 YFSETQ. CDR3 nucleotides: TGCGCCAGCAGCTTGGGAGGTCCCCACACCGGGGAGCTGTTTTTT. The encoded protein is CASSLGGPHTGELFF.

This chain joins TRBV18 and TRBJ1-2; D remains ambiguous. The germline V gene encodes CDR1 KGHSH and CDR2 LQKENI. V lost 3 bases and J 4 bases, leaving 6 bases between the germline ends. The CDR3 runs to 12 residues. The CDR3 region has the DNA TGTGCCAGCTCACCTTCTACCTATGGCTACACCTTC. Amino acid sequence: CASSPSTYGYTF.

This clone was counted between two and nine times. The V gene is TRBV5-8, the J gene TRBJ1-1; D may be TRBD1 (6 bases). V lost 2 bases and J lost 0, with 14 bases in between. The CDR3 runs 16 residues. Germline CDR1 and CDR2: SGHTS and YDEGEE. CDR3 DNA sequence: TGTGCCAGCAGCTTATTATCAGGGGACATGAACACTGAAGCTTTCTTT. Protein product: CASSLLSGDMNTEAFF.

The genes are TRBV6-2 or TRBV6-3 and TRBJ1-5; a possible D gene is TRBD1 (5 bases). The germline gives CDR1 MNHEY, CDR2 SVGEGT. Trimming removed 5 bases from V and 3 bases from J, with 11 bases in between. The CDR3 extends over 14 amino acids. The CDR3 here is CASSAGTDNQPQHF. CDR3 nucleotides: TGTGCCAGCAGTGCCGGGACGGACAATCAGCCCCAGCATTTT.

The CDR3 region is CASSFRDAVGVKAQHF. The CDR3 DNA is TGTGCCAGCAGCTTCCGGGACGCAGTAGGGGTCAAGGCCCAGCATTTT. The chain employs TRBV27 and TRBJ1-5; D may be TRBD1 (5 bases). This CDR3 is built from 16 residues. The V gene's germline CDR1 is MNHEY and CDR2 SMNVEV (reference sequence). Between the trimmed V and J ends, which lost 6 bases and 11 bases, there was a span of 26 bases.

The chain combines TRBV19 with TRBJ2-2, with D possibly being TRBD1 (6 bases). The CDR3 contains 16 residues. Germline V gives CDR1 LNHDA, CDR2 SQIVND (reference sequence). V lost 5 bases and J lost 2, with 15 bases in between. The CDR3 DNA reads TGTGCCAGTAGTCTGGGTCCAGGGGCCAACACCGGGGAGCTGTTTTTT. Translated, it gives CASSLGPGANTGELFF.

The count of this clone is one. The chain links TRBV6-2 or TRBV6-3 to TRBJ1-5; 7 bases are a match to TRBD1. CDR1 and CDR2 from the germline V gene are MNHEY and SVGEGT. CDR3 length: 16 residues. The trim removed 2 bases at V and 7 bases at J, leaving 11 bases unmatched. The CDR3 DNA is TGTGCCAGCAGTTACGGACTCAGGGGGACAAAGCAGCCCCAGCATTTT. Its translation is CASSYGLRGTKQPQHF.

The chain employs TRBV25-1 and TRBJ2-1; 10 bases align to TRBD1. V shed 8 bases, J shed 7 bases, and the junction held 5 bases outside the gene matches. The germline V gene encodes CDR1 MGHDK and CDR2 SYGVNS. This CDR3 region has 13 residues. The CDR3 DNA reads as TGTGCCAGCCGGGACAGGGGAAAGAATGAGCAGTTCTTC. Amino acid sequence: CASRDRGKNEQFF. The whole variable domain, filled in from reference TRBV25-1 and TRBJ2-1, reads EADIYQTPRYLVIGTGKKITLECSQTMGHDKMYWYQQDPGMELHLIHYSYGVNSTEKGDLSSESTVSRIRTEHFPLTLESARPSHTSQYLCASRDRGKNEQFFGPGTRLTVL.

The rearrangement uses TRBV11-2 and TRBJ1-1; a weak D match, TRBD1 (5 bases). There are 13 residues in the CDR3. V lost 8 bases, J lost 4 bases, and 14 bases lay in between. CDR1 and CDR2 from the germline V gene are SGHAT and FQNNGV. This CDR3 reads CASLGGFGTEAFF. For the CDR3, the DNA is TGTGCCAGCCTGGGGGGGTTCGGCACTGAAGCTTTCTTT.

The chain carries TRBV2 and TRBJ1-5; perhaps TRBD1 as D (6 bases). Germline V gives CDR1 SNHLY, CDR2 FYNNEI. CDR3 length: 17 residues. Trimming shortened V by 4 bases and J by 0 bases, and 16 bases separated the two germline ends. CDR3 region: CASSAPRGWYSNQPQHF. The DNA for the CDR3 is TGTGCCAGCAGTGCCCCAAGGGGGTGGTATAGCAATCAGCCCCAGCATTTT.

The rearrangement uses TRBV2 and TRBJ2-1; 10 bases line up with TRBD2. This CDR3 has 17 residues. Trimming at V came to 5 bases and at J to 8 bases, leaving 15 bases not matched to a gene. The germline V gene has CDR1 SNHLY and CDR2 FYNNEI. The CDR3 reads CASSTELGTSVDDEQFF. The CDR3 DNA sequence: TGTGCCAGCAGTACCGAGCTCGGGACTAGCGTAGACGATGAGCAGTTCTTC.

The chain has TRBV2 and TRBJ2-5; tentatively, D is TRBD2 (5 bases). Germline V CDR1 and CDR2: SNHLY, FYNNEI. This CDR3 spans 14 amino acids. V lost 7 bases to trimming and J lost 4 bases, with 16 bases between them. The CDR3 sequence: CASNPRAFGETQYF. CDR3 sequence (DNA): TGTGCCAGCAATCCGAGGGCATTCGGAGAGACCCAGTACTTC.

The chain couples TRBV19 to TRBJ2-1; weak D call: TRBD2 (5 bases). In germline, CDR1 is LNHDA, CDR2 SQIVND (reference sequence). CDR3 size: 12 residues. Trimming pared 4 bases from V and 7 bases from J, leaving 8 bases between. This CDR3 reads CASSTLGNEQFF. CDR3 bases: TGTGCCAGTAGTACACTAGGGAATGAGCAGTTCTTC.

This clone showed up just once. The chain is built from TRBV12-3 or TRBV12-4 and TRBJ1-1; tentatively, D is TRBD1 (6 bases). Trimming took off 6 bases at V and 9 bases at J, with 14 bases between the two ends. The CDR3 totals 12 residues. The CDR3: CASRADSLKAFF. The CDR3 bases are TGTGCCAGCAGAGCGGACAGCTTAAAAGCTTTCTTT.

The chain links TRBV9 to TRBJ2-7; tentatively, D is TRBD1 (5 bases). CDR1 and CDR2 from the germline V gene are SGDLS and YYNGEE. Trimming removed 0 bases from V and 5 bases from J, with 12 bases in between. The CDR3 has 14 amino acids. CDR3 residues: CASSVGGQLDEQYF. The CDR3 DNA follows: TGTGCCAGCAGCGTAGGGGGCCAGCTCGACGAGCAGTACTTC.

This clone was detected only once. This chain uses TRBV7-2 with TRBJ1-5; D unresolved. V was cut by 5 bases and J by 1 base, with 15 bases left in between. Germline V gene lookup returns CDR1 SGHTA and CDR2 FQGNSA. There are 16 residues in the CDR3. CDR3 in amino acids: CASSLREAGSNQPQHF. CDR3 nucleotide sequence: TGTGCCAGCAGCCTCCGGGAAGCAGGAAGCAATCAGCCCCAGCATTTT.

DNA for the CDR3: TGTGCCAGCAGAAAGTACGGACGCTACGAGCAGTACGTC. This sequence encodes CASRKYGRYEQYV. The chain is built from TRBV6-6 and TRBJ2-7; D ambiguous. Trimming stripped 6 bases from V and 3 bases from J, with 12 bases between. This CDR3 region has 13 residues. CDR1 MNHNY and CDR2 SVGAGI come from the germline V gene (reference sequence).

This chain joins TRBV7-2 and TRBJ1-2, with 9 nucleotides matching TRBD1. Trimming cost V 2 bases and J 4 bases; bases outside gene matches: 2. CDR1 and CDR2 (germline): SGHTA, FQGNSA. The CDR3 runs to 14 residues. The CDR3 protein is CASSLLTGGYGYTF. Written as DNA, the CDR3 is TGTGCCAGCAGCTTACTGACAGGGGGCTATGGCTACACCTTC.

The chain combines TRBV6-2 or TRBV6-3 with TRBJ1-5; 9 nucleotides align to TRBD1. The CDR3 has 17 residues. V gave up 5 bases and J gave up 2 bases; unmatched junction bases: 10. CDR1 and CDR2 from the germline V gene are MNHEY and SVGEGT. The CDR3 protein is CASSRGQGVWGNQPQHF. CDR3 nucleotides: TGTGCCAGCAGTCGGGGACAGGGAGTTTGGGGCAATCAGCCCCAGCATTTT.

The chain employs TRBV6-6 and TRBJ2-5; D not resolved. This CDR3 is built from 15 residues. Germline lookup yields CDR1 MNHNY and CDR2 SVGAGI (reference sequence). V was trimmed by 2 bases and J by 2 bases, leaving 12 bases between them. The CDR3 sequence: CASSYRSRAQETQYF. The DNA for the CDR3 is TGTGCCAGCAGTTACCGAAGCCGGGCACAAGAGACCCAGTACTTC.

The genes are TRBV7-3 and TRBJ2-5; D unresolved. The V and J ends lost 5 bases and 5 bases respectively, with 18 bases between them. The germline CDR1 and CDR2 sequences are SGHTA and FQGTGA. This CDR3 comprises 15 residues. CDR3 coding DNA: TGTGCCAGCAGCGCCCGAAGTGGGATCGGGGAGACCCAGTACTTC. Amino acid sequence: CASSARSGIGETQYF.